Listed here is a single T cell receptor beta chain. TCRdb re-derived calls from the PCR reads in MiXCR, one entry per CDR3 protein. The sample includes about 3,300 distinct CDR3 sequences, 50% to 75% of them seen just once. This entry belongs to a study of CD4 and CD8 cells across lung adenocarcinoma regions. V was cut by 7 bases and J by 5 bases, with 21 bases left in between. In germline, CDR1 is MNHNS, CDR2 SASEGT. There are 16 residues in the CDR3. Samples came from patients with localized non-small cell lung adenocarcinoma. The chain has TRBV6-1 and TRBJ1-5; maybe TRBD1 (5 bases). The clonotype comes from a female donor with lung adenocarcinoma. The CD4 and CD8 labels of this study may be unreliable. Sequenced sample: CD4+ T cells from the margin of a lung tumor. CDR3 protein: CASTTPPGATHQPQHF. The DNA for the CDR3 is TGTGCCAGCACTACACCCCCCGGGGCGACGCATCAGCCCCAGCATTTT.